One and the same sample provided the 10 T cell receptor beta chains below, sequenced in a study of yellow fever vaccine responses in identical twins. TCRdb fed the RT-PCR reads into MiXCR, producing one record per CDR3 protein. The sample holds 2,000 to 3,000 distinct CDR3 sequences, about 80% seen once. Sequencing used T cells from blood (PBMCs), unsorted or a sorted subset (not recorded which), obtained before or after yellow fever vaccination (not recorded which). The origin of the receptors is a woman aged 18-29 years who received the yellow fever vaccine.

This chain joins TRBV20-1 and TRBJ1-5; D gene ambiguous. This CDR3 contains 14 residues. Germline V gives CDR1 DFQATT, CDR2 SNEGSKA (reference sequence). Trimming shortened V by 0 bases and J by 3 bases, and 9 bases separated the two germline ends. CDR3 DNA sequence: TGCAGTGCTAGAGAGTTGTCGGCCAATCAGCCCCAGCATTTT. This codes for CSARELSANQPQHF.

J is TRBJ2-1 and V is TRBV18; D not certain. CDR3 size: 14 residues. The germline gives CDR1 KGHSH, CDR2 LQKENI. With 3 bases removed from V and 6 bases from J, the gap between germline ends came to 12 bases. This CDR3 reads CASSPAEWGNEQFF. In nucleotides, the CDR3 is TGTGCCAGCTCACCCGCCGAGTGGGGCAATGAGCAGTTCTTC. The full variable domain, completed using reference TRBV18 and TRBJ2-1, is NAGVMQNPRHLVRRRGQEARLRCSPMKGHSHVYWYRQLPEEGLKFMVYLQKENIIDESGMPKERFSAEFPKEGPSILRIQQVVRGDSAAYFCASSPAEWGNEQFFGPGTRLTVL.

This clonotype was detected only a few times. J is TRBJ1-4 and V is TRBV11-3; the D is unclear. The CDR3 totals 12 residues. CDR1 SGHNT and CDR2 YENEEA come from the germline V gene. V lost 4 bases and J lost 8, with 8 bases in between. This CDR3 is CASSSSWEKLFF. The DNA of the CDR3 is TGTGCCAGCAGCTCGTCCTGGGAAAAACTGTTTTTT.

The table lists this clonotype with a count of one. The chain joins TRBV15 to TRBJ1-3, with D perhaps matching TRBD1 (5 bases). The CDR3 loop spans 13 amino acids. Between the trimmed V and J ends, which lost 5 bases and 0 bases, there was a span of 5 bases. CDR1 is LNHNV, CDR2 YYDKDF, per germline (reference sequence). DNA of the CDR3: TGTGCCACCAGCGGGGCCTCTGGAAACACCATATATTTT. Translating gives CATSGASGNTIYF.

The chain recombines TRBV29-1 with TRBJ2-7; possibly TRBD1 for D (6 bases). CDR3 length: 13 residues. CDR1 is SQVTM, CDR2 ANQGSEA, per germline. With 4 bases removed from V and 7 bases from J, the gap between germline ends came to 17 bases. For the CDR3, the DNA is TGCAGCGTTGTTCAGGGGCTTTCGGAAGAGCAGTACTTC. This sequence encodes CSVVQGLSEEQYF.

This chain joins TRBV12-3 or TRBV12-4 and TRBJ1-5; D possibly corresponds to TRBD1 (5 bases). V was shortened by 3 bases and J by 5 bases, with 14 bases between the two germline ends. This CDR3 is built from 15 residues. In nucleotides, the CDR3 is TGTGCCAGCAGTTTGATAGGCTGGGACCATCAGCCCCAGCATTTT. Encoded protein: CASSLIGWDHQPQHF.

This chain's CDR3 is CASSLVASGGLGHEQFF. The DNA for the CDR3 is TGCGCCAGCAGCTTGGTTGCTAGCGGGGGGCTAGGGCATGAGCAGTTCTTC. V is TRBV5-1 and J is TRBJ2-1; 11 bases match TRBD2. CDR1 and CDR2 from the germline V gene are SGHRS and YFSETQ. The CDR3 has 17 amino acids. Trimming cost V 0 bases and J 8 bases; bases outside gene matches: 10. Variable domain in full (rest from reference TRBV5-1 and TRBJ2-1): KAGVTQTPRYLIKTRGQQVTLSCSPISGHRSVSWYQQTPGQGLQFLFEYFSETQRNKGNFPGRFSGRQFSNSRSEMNVSTLELGDSALYLCASSLVASGGLGHEQFFGPGTRLTVL.

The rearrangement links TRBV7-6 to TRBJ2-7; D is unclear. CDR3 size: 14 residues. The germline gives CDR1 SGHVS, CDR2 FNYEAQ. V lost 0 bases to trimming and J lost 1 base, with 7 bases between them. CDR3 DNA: TGTGCCAGCAGCTTAGCGCCTGATTCCTACGAGCAGTACTTC. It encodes CASSLAPDSYEQYF.

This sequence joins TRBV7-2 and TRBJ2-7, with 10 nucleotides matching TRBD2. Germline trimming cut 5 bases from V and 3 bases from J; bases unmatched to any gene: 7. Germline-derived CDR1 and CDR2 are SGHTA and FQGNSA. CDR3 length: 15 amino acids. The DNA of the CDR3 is TGTGCCAGCAGCCTACCGACTAGCGGGTTCTACGAGCAGTACTTC. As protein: CASSLPTSGFYEQYF. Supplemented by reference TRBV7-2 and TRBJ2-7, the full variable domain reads GAGVSQSPSNKVTEKGKDVELRCDPISGHTALYWYRQSLGQGLEFLIYFQGNSAPDKSGLPSDRFSAERTGGSVSTLTIQRTQQEDSAVYLCASSLPTSGFYEQYFGPGTRLTVT.

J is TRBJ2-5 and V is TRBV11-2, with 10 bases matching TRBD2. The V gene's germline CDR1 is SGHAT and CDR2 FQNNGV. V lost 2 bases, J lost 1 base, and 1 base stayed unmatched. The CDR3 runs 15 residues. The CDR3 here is CASSLLAGVQETQYF. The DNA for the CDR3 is TGTGCCAGCAGCTTACTAGCGGGGGTCCAAGAGACCCAGTACTTC.